Listed below are T cell receptor beta chains from one sample, sequenced in a study of technical replicates of blood from a handful of donors. Only in-frame clones appear in the TCRdb table, and some are missing; sequencing was by immunoSEQ multiplex PCR. The repertoire holds just under 100,000 clones, with roughly 96% as singletons. The sequenced sample was T cells isolated from PBMCs. These receptors originate from a human donor in good health. Each CDR3 is given with its conserved first and last residue. A D gene is named only where the DNA matches it firmly. Not every row has a clone size; where given, it reads once, few, many or a size class.

clone_size,d_call,j_call,v_call,cdr3_nt,cdr3_aa
.,TRBD2,TRBJ2-2,TRBV19,TGTGCCAGCCGACTAGCGGGCTTCACCGGGGAGCTGTTTTTT,CASRLAGFTGELFF
.,.,TRBJ2-2,TRBV5-6,TGTGCCAGCAGCCAACGAGGACTCCGCACCGGGGAGCTGTTTTTT,CASSQRGLRTGELFF
.,.,TRBJ2-3,TRBV7-9,TGTGCCAGCAGCCCTCACACCGATACGCAGTATTTT,CASSPHTDTQYF
once,TRBD1,TRBJ1-2,TRBV28,TGTGCCAGCAGCCGTCTTGGACAGGGGGCCAGCTATGGCTACACCTTC,CASSRLGQGASYGYTF
.,TRBD1,TRBJ2-7,TRBV25-1,TGTGCCAGCAGTGGGCAGGGACAGTCCGAGCAGTACTTC,CASSGQGQSEQYF
once,.,TRBJ2-7,TRBV30,TGTGCCTGGAGTAGCAGGGGATCCAGGGTATCCTACGAGCAGTACTTC,CAWSSRGSRVSYEQYF
.,TRBD2,TRBJ2-5,TRBV9,TGTGCCAGCAGCGTAGATATCTCGGGGGGGGAGACCCAGTACTTC,CASSVDISGGETQYF
.,.,TRBJ1-1,TRBV6-5,TGTGCCAGCAGTTACACATCTCGGGTCACTGAAGCTTTCTTT,CASSYTSRVTEAFF
once,.,TRBJ2-5,TRBV9,TGTGCCAGCAGCGTAGATAAAGAGAGAGGAGAGACCCAGTACTTC,CASSVDKERGETQYF
.,.,TRBJ2-5,TRBV7-6,TGTGCCAGCAGCTCCTCAGGGGTAGAGACCCAGTACTTC,CASSSSGVETQYF
.,.,TRBJ1-2,TRBV2,TGTGCCAGCAGTGGACAATATGGCTACACCTTC,CASSGQYGYTF
.,TRBD1,TRBJ1-1,TRBV7-9,TGTGCCAGCAGCTTAAAGGACAGGGGGCATACTGAAGCTTTCTTT,CASSLKDRGHTEAFF
.,.,TRBJ1-2,TRBV4-1,TGCGCCAGCAGCCAAGGGCGGGCCGAGGGCTATGGCTACACCTTC,CASSQGRAEGYGYTF
.,.,TRBJ1-1,TRBV30,TGTGCTCTGACGGGTGAGAGGACTGAAGCTTTCTTT,CALTGERTEAFF
.,TRBD1,TRBJ1-2,TRBV27,TGTGCCAGCAGTTCCACAGGGGGGGGTCTGATTCTCGGCTACACCTTC,CASSSTGGGLILGYTF
.,.,TRBJ1-1,TRBV10-2,TGCGCCAGCAGTGATGGCATGAACACTGAAGCTTTCTTT,CASSDGMNTEAFF
.,TRBD1,TRBJ2-6,TRBV2,TGTGCCAGTACAGGGGGCGCCTTAGAGGCCAACGTCCTGACTTTC,CASTGGALEANVLTF
.,.,TRBJ1-5,TRBV28,TGTGCCAGCAGTTTAGGTTTTCCAGGGAACCAGCCCCAGCATTTT,CASSLGFPGNQPQHF
.,TRBD1,TRBJ1-6,TRBV7-9,TGTGCCAGCAGATCGACAGGGGCCCTAGGCTATAATTCACCCCTCCACTTT,CASRSTGALGYNSPLHF
.,TRBD1,TRBJ1-1,TRBV13,TGTGCCAGCAGCAGAGGAGGAACAGGGGGCGCTTCGGCTTTCTTT,CASSRGGTGGASAFF
.,.,TRBJ2-5,TRBV4-2,TGTGCCAGCAGCCAAGATGGCGGGTACCAAGAGACCCAGTACTTC,CASSQDGGYQETQYF
.,TRBD2,TRBJ2-2,TRBV9,TGTGCCAGCAGCGAGCGACTAGCGGAGAACACCGGGGAGCTGTTTTTT,CASSERLAENTGELFF
.,.,TRBJ2-7,TRBV19,TGTGCCAGTAGTATTTTTTTCGAAGGGGCCTACGAGCAGTACTTC,CASSIFFEGAYEQYF
.,.,TRBJ1-4,TRBV7-9,TGTGCCAGCAGCACCACCGGGTTGACTAATGAAAAACTGTTTTTT,CASSTTGLTNEKLFF
.,.,TRBJ2-1,TRBV4-2,TGTGCCAGCAGCCAAGATGGGCAGGGGCTCGATGAGCAGTTCTTC,CASSQDGQGLDEQFF
.,.,TRBJ2-5,TRBV7-9,TGTGCCACCGGGGAGACCCAGTACTTC,CATGETQYF
.,TRBD1,TRBJ2-7,TRBV11-3,TGTGCCAGCAGCTTAGGACAGGGGTTCGAGCAGTACTTC,CASSLGQGFEQYF
.,TRBD1,TRBJ2-7,TRBV7-2,TGTGCCAGCAGCCTACAGGGGAATAGAGTCCACGAGCAGTACTTC,CASSLQGNRVHEQYF
.,.,TRBJ2-1,TRBV5-1,TGCGCCAGCAGCTTCTCTCCGGACAACTACGACAATGAGCAGTTCTTC,CASSFSPDNYDNEQFF
.,.,TRBJ2-6,TRBV28,TGTGCCAGCAGTTTACCCCGCATCCTATCTGGGGCCAACGTCCTGACTTTC,CASSLPRILSGANVLTF
.,.,TRBJ2-7,TRBV4-1,TGCGCCAGCAGCCAAGAGAGCGCGAATGAGCAGTACTTC,CASSQESANEQYF
.,.,TRBJ1-5,TRBV18,TGTGCCAGCTCACCATCAGATCAGCCCCAGCATTTT,CASSPSDQPQHF
once,.,TRBJ1-1,TRBV2,TGTGCCAGCAGTTTGTGGCAGGGAGGGAGCACTGAAGCTTTCTTT,CASSLWQGGSTEAFF
.,.,TRBJ2-3,TRBV5-4,TGTGCCAGCAGCTTGGACAGGCGCGCAGATACGCAGTATTTT,CASSLDRRADTQYF
.,.,TRBJ2-5,TRBV21-1,TGTGCCAGCATAGGCGGTTTCCAAGAGACCCAGTACTTC,CASIGGFQETQYF
.,.,TRBJ1-2,TRBV19,TGTGCCAGTAGTATCTGGCAAACTAACTATGGCTACACCTTC,CASSIWQTNYGYTF
.,TRBD2,TRBJ2-5,TRBV5-4,TGTGCCAGCAGCTTGCGGGGGGGCCCCATAGAGACCCAGTACTTC,CASSLRGGPIETQYF
.,.,TRBJ1-5,TRBV10-1,TGCGCCAGCAGTGAGTCACCCGGTAGCAATCAGCCCCAGCATTTT,CASSESPGSNQPQHF
.,.,TRBJ1-1,TRBV5-5,TGTGCCAGCAGCTTGGCGAGGGGGACCTGGATTACCACTGAAGCTTTCTTT,CASSLARGTWITTEAFF
.,.,TRBJ1-2,TRBV7-2,TGTGCCAGCAGCTTAAATCGGGGGTTTGGCTACACCTTC,CASSLNRGFGYTF
.,TRBD1,TRBJ1-6,TRBV6-5,TGTGCCAGCAGGAGACAGGGTGGGTCTAATTCACCCCTCCACTTT,CASRRQGGSNSPLHF
.,TRBD2,TRBJ2-3,TRBV4-1,TGCGCCAGCAGCCAAGATTTTAAGAGCGGGAGCCTTAGTATGGGCACAGATACGCAGTATTTT,CASSQDFKSGSLSMGTDTQYF
.,TRBD1,TRBJ2-1,TRBV6-1,TGTGCCACGGCGGGACAGGGAAACAATGAGCAGTTCTTC,CATAGQGNNEQFF
.,TRBD1,TRBJ1-2,TRBV9,TGTGCCAGCAGCGGGGGACAGGATGGCTACACCTTC,CASSGGQDGYTF
.,TRBD1,TRBJ1-2,TRBV11-2,TGTGCCAGCAGCACCGACAGGGTCTACTATGGCTACACCTTC,CASSTDRVYYGYTF
.,.,TRBJ2-5,TRBV6-6,TGTGCCAGCAGCAACTTGGAGACCCAGTACTTC,CASSNLETQYF